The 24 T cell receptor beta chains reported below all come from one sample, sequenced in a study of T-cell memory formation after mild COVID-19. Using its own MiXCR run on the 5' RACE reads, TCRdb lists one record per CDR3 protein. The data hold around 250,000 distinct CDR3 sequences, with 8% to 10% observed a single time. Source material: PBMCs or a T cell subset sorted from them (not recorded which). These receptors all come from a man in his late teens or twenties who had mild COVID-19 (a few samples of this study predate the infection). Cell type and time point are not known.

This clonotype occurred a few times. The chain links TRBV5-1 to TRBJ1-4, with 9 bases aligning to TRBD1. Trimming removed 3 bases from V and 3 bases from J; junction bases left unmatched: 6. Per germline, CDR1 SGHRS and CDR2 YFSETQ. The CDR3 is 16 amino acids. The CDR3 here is CASSSGQGNPNEKLFF. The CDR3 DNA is TGCGCCAGCAGCTCGGGACAGGGTAACCCTAATGAAAAACTGTTTTTT.

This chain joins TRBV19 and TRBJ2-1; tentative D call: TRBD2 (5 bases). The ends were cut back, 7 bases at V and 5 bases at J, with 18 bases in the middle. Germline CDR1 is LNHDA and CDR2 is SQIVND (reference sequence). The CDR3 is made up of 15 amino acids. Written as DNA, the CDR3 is TGTGCCAGTATATGGCCGGGAATTCCCCACAATGAGCAGTTCTTC. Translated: CASIWPGIPHNEQFF.

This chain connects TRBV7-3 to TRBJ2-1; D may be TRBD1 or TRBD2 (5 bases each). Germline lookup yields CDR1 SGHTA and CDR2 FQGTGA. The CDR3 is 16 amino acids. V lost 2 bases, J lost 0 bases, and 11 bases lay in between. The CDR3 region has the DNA TGTGCCAGCAGCTTATGGGGGTCGAGCTCCTACAATGAGCAGTTCTTC. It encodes CASSLWGSSSYNEQFF.

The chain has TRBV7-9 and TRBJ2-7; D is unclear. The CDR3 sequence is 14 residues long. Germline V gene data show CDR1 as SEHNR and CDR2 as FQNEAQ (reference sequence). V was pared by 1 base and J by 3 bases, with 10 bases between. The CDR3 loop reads CASSLDLIVYEQYV. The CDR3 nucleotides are TGTGCCAGCAGCTTAGATTTGATCGTCTACGAGCAGTACGTC.

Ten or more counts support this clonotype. This CDR3 is CASSSSRTGLSTDTQYF. DNA of the CDR3: TGCGCCAGCAGCTCATCCCGGACAGGGTTAAGCACAGATACGCAGTATTTT. The genes are TRBV5-1 and TRBJ2-3, with TRBD1 identical over 8 bases. This CDR3 comprises 17 residues. J lost 0 bases, V lost 3 bases, and 9 bases had no gene match. The germline V gene has CDR1 SGHRS and CDR2 YFSETQ.

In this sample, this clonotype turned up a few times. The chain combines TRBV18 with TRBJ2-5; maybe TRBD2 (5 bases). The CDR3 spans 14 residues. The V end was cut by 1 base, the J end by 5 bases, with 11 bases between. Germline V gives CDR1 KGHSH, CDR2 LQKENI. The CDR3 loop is CASSPLSGAETQYF. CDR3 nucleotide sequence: TGTGCCAGCTCACCACTGAGCGGAGCCGAGACCCAGTACTTC. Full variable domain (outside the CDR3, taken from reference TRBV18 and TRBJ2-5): NAGVMQNPRHLVRRRGQEARLRCSPMKGHSHVYWYRQLPEEGLKFMVYLQKENIIDESGMPKERFSAEFPKEGPSILRIQQVVRGDSAAYFCASSPLSGAETQYFGPGTRLLVL.

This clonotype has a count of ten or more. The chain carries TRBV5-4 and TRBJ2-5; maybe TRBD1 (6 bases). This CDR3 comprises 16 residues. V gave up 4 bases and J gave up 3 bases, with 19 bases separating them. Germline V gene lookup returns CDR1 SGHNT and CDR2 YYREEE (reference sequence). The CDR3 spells CASSPRGQQSKETQYF. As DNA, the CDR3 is TGTGCCAGCAGCCCGCGCGGACAGCAATCTAAAGAGACCCAGTACTTC.

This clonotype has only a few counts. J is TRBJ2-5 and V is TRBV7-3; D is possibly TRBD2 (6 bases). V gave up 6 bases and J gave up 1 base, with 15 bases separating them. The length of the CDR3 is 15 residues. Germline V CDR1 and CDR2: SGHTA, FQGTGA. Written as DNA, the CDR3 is TGTGCCAGCAGGGCAAGCGGCGGGGCCCAAGAGACCCAGTACTTC. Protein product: CASRASGGAQETQYF.

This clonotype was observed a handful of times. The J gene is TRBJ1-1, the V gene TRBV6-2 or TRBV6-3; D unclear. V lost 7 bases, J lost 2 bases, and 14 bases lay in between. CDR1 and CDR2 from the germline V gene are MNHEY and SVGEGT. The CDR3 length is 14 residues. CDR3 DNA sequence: TGTGCCAGCACCGACGGGTCGGCTAACACTGAAGCTTTCTTT. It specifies CASTDGSANTEAFF.

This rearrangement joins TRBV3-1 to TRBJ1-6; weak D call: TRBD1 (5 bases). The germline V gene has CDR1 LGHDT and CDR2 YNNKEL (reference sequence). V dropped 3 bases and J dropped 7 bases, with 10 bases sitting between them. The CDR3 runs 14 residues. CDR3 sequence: CASSHDRPNSPLHF. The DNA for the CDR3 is TGTGCCAGCAGCCATGACAGACCAAATTCACCCCTCCACTTT.

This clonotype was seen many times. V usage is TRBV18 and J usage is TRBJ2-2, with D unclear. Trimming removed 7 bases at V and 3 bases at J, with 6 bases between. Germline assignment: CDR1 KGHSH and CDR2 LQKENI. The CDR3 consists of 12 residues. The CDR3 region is CASFTYTGELFF. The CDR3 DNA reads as TGTGCCAGCTTCACTTACACCGGGGAGCTGTTTTTT.

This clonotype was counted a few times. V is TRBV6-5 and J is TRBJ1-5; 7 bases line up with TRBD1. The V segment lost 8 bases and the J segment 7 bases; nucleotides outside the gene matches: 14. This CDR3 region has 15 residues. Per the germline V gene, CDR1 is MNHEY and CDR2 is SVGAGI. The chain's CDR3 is CASGRDSPHGQPQHF. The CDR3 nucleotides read TGTGCCAGCGGAAGGGACAGCCCTCATGGGCAGCCCCAGCATTTT.

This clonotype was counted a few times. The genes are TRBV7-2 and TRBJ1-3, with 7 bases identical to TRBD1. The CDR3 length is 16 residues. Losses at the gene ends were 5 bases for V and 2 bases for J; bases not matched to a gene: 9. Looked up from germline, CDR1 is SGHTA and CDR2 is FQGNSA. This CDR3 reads CASSPQGGAPGNTIYF. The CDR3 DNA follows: TGTGCCAGCAGCCCTCAGGGGGGGGCGCCTGGAAACACCATATATTTT.

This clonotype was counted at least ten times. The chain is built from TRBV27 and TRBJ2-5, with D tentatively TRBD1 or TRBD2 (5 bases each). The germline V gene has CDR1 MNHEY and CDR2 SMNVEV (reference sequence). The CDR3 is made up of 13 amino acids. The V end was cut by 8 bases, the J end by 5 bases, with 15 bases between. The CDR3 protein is CASRYRGRETQYF. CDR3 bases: TGTGCCAGCCGATATCGGGGCAGGGAGACCCAGTACTTC.

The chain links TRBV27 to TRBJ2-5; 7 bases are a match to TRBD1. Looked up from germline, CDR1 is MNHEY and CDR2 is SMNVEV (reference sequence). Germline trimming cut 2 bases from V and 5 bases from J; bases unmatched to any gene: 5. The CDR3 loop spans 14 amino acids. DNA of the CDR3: TGTGCCAGCAGTTTACGAGGGGGCTTTGAGACCCAGTACTTC. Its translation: CASSLRGGFETQYF.

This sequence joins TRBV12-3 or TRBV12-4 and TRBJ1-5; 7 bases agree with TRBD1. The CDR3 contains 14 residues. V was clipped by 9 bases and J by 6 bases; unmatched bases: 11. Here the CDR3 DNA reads TGTGCCAGTTCCAGGGAGGGGGCAAGTCAGCCCCAGCATTTT. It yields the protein CASSREGASQPQHF.

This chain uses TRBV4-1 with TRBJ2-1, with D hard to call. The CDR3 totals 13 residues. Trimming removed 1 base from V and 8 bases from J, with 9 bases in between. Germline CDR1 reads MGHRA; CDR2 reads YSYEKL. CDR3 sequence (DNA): TGCGCCAGCAGCCAAGTTGTAGGCGATGAGCAGTTCTTC. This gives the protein CASSQVVGDEQFF.

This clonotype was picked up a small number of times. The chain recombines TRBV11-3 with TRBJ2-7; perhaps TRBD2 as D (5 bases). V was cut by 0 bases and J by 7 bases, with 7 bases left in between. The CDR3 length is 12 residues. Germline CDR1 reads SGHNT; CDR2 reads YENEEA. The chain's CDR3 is CASSLDRGEQYF. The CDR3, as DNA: TGTGCCAGCAGCTTAGATCGGGGAGAGCAGTACTTC.

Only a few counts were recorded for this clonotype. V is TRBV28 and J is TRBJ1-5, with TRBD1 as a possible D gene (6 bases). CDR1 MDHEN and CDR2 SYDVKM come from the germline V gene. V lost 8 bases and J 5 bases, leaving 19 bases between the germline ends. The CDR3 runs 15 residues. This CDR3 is CASVARTGSDQPQHF. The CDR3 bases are TGTGCCAGCGTGGCCCGTACAGGGTCGGATCAGCCCCAGCATTTT.

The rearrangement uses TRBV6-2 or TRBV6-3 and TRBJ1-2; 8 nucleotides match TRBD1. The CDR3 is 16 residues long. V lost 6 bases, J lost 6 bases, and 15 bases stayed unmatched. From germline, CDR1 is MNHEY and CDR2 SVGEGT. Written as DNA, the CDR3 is TGTGCCAGCAGCCCCTTTGAAGGACAGGGAGTAGATGGCTACACCTTC. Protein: CASSPFEGQGVDGYTF.

CDR3: CASSAGTGHSGNTIYF. The CDR3 nucleotides are TGCGCCAGCAGTGCCGGGACAGGCCACTCTGGAAACACCATATATTTT. The V and J genes are TRBV5-1 and TRBJ1-3; TRBD1 matches at 8 bases. The CDR3 has 16 amino acids. CDR1 is SGHRS, CDR2 YFSETQ, per germline. J lost 0 bases, V lost 5 bases, and 7 bases had no gene match.

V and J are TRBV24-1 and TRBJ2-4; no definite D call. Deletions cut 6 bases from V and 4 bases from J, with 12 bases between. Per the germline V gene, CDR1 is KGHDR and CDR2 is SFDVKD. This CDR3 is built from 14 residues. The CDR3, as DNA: TGTGCCACCAGTAGTAGGGTCCAAAAAAACATTCAGTACTTC. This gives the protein CATSSRVQKNIQYF.

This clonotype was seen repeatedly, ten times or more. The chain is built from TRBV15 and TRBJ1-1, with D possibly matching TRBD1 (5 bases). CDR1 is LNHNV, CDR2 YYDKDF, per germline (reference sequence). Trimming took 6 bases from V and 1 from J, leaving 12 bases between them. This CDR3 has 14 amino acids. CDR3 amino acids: CATREGVRNTEAFF. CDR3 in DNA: TGTGCCACCAGGGAAGGGGTACGGAACACTGAAGCTTTCTTT.

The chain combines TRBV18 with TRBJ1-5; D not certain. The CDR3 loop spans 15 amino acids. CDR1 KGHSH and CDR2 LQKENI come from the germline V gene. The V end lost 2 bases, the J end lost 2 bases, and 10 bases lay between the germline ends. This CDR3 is CASSPDSFGNQPQHF. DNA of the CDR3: TGTGCCAGCTCACCAGACTCTTTTGGCAATCAGCCCCAGCATTTT. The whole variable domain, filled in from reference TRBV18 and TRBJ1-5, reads NAGVMQNPRHLVRRRGQEARLRCSPMKGHSHVYWYRQLPEEGLKFMVYLQKENIIDESGMPKERFSAEFPKEGPSILRIQQVVRGDSAAYFCASSPDSFGNQPQHFGDGTRLSIL.